These 21 T cell receptor beta chains were sequenced from one sample in a study of identifying expanded T cells in peripheral blood. Generated by immunoSEQ multiplex PCR, the TCRdb table keeps only in-frame clones and is missing some. The sample holds 100,000 or so clones, approximately 89% seen once. Sequencing input: blood. The receptor source for this set is a person aged 18-69 years in good health.

This clone has only one observation. This sequence joins TRBV7-8 and TRBJ1-2; TRBD1 matches at 9 bases. The CDR3 length is 15 residues. Germline CDR1 SGHVS, CDR2 FQNEAQ. J gave up 6 bases and V 5 bases, and 10 bases lay outside the gene matches. CDR3: CASSPRGTGTHGYTF. The DNA for the CDR3 is TGTGCCAGCAGCCCCCGAGGGACAGGGACCCATGGCTACACCTTC.

The chain links TRBV19 to TRBJ1-5; D might be TRBD1 (5 bases). This CDR3 has 17 amino acids. Germline V gene lookup returns CDR1 LNHDA and CDR2 SQIVND (reference sequence). V lost 1 base to trimming and J lost 0 bases, with 13 bases between them. This CDR3 reads CASSIGGGGYSNQPQHF. CDR3 nucleotides: TGTGCCAGTAGTATAGGCGGGGGGGGTTATAGCAATCAGCCCCAGCATTTT.

DNA of the CDR3: TGTGCCACGTCGGCCTACGAGCAGTACTTC. This translates into CATSAYEQYF. This chain joins TRBV6-1 and TRBJ2-7; no clear D. The CDR3 contains 10 residues. In germline, CDR1 is MNHNS, CDR2 SASEGT. Trimming stripped 10 bases from V and 2 bases from J, with 6 bases between.

The V call is TRBV29-1, the J call TRBJ2-3; 8 nucleotides match TRBD2. Trimming at V came to 7 bases and at J to 1 base, leaving 4 bases not matched to a gene. This CDR3 spans 13 amino acids. Germline CDR1 is SQVTM and CDR2 is ANQGSEA. The CDR3 sequence: CSAPTSGTDTQYF. The CDR3 DNA reads as TGCAGCGCGCCGACTAGCGGCACAGATACGCAGTATTTT.

The rearrangement joins TRBV4-2 to TRBJ1-5, with TRBD1 matching over 8 bases. This CDR3 is built from 16 residues. After removal of 0 bases from V and 6 bases from J, the junction contained 7 bases not matched to a gene. Germline CDR1 is LGHNA and CDR2 is YNFKEQ. CDR3 coding DNA: TGTGCCAGCAGCCAAGATTGGGCAGGGGGCGGTCAGCCCCAGCATTTT. Its translation: CASSQDWAGGGQPQHF.

The chain joins TRBV14 to TRBJ2-7; perhaps TRBD1 as D (6 bases). The CDR3 is made up of 15 amino acids. CDR1 and CDR2 (germline): SGHDN, FVKESK. Trimming cost V 3 bases and J 2 bases, with 14 bases left between them. The CDR3 nucleotides are TGTGCCAGCAGCCAGAACCAGGACAGCACCTACGAGCAGTACTTC. Translation gives CASSQNQDSTYEQYF. Filled out from reference TRBV14 and TRBJ2-7, the complete variable domain reads EAGVTQFPSHSVIEKGQTVTLRCDPISGHDNLYWYRRVMGKEIKFLLHFVKESKQDESGMPNNRFLAERTGGTYSTLKVQPAELEDSGVYFCASSQNQDSTYEQYFGPGTRLTVT.

The chain recombines TRBV12-5 with TRBJ2-3; TRBD2 agrees at 7 bases. This CDR3 contains 20 residues. V shed 2 bases, J shed 0 bases, and the junction held 17 bases outside the gene matches. Looked up from germline, CDR1 is LGHNT and CDR2 is FRNRAP. For the CDR3, the DNA is TGTGCTAGTGGTTTGACCAAGCGGGGAGGGCTCACAATTAGCACAGATACGCAGTATTTT. It yields the protein CASGLTKRGGLTISTDTQYF.

The J gene is TRBJ2-4, the V gene TRBV19, with 9 bases lining up with TRBD1. Germline assignment: CDR1 LNHDA and CDR2 SQIVND (reference sequence). CDR3 length equals 17 residues. Trimming took 5 bases from V and 5 from J; bases not matched to a gene: 13. CDR3 sequence (DNA): TGTGCCAGTAGTTCCCGGGACAGGGAGTACAGCGAAAACATTCAGTACTTC. Residues: CASSSRDREYSENIQYF.

The chain carries TRBV29-1 and TRBJ1-1; D is unresolved. This CDR3 contains 13 residues. V was clipped by 0 bases and J by 0 bases, with 5 bases between them. Germline V CDR1 and CDR2: SQVTM, ANQGSEA. CDR3 sequence reads: CSVEDRLNTEAFF. The DNA for the CDR3 is TGCAGCGTTGAAGATCGACTGAACACTGAAGCTTTCTTT.

V is TRBV19 and J is TRBJ1-6; D perhaps matches TRBD1 (5 bases). CDR3 size: 15 residues. Trimming removed 6 bases from V and 3 bases from J, with 12 bases in between. The germline gives CDR1 LNHDA, CDR2 SQIVND (reference sequence). CDR3 region: CASRVGGYYNSPLHF. The CDR3 DNA reads as TGTGCCAGTAGGGTCGGGGGGTACTATAATTCACCCCTCCACTTT.

This sequence joins TRBV2 and TRBJ2-7; no definite D call. V lost 6 bases and J 0 bases, leaving 15 bases between the germline ends. CDR1 is SNHLY, CDR2 FYNNEI, per germline. The CDR3 runs 15 residues. The CDR3 protein is CASRVTAQSSYEQYF. DNA of the CDR3: TGTGCCAGCAGGGTAACAGCGCAGAGCTCCTACGAGCAGTACTTC.

CDR3 nucleotide sequence: TGTGCCAGCGCCGAGGGCAGGGGGCCTGGTGAGCAGTTCTTC. This gives the protein CASAEGRGPGEQFF. This sequence joins TRBV7-3 and TRBJ2-1; 8 nucleotides match TRBD1. Trimming cost V 8 bases and J 9 bases; bases outside gene matches: 12. CDR1 SGHTA and CDR2 FQGTGA come from the germline V gene. This CDR3 is built from 14 residues.

The V gene is TRBV10-1, the J gene TRBJ1-5; 7 bases agree with TRBD1. The CDR3 spans 14 residues. In germline, CDR1 is WNHNN, CDR2 SYGVQD (reference sequence). J lost 0 bases, V lost 7 bases, and 3 bases had no gene match. The CDR3 loop is CASKGTASNQPQHF. The CDR3 nucleotides are TGCGCCAGCAAGGGGACAGCTAGCAATCAGCCCCAGCATTTT.

V is TRBV10-1 and J is TRBJ2-3; TRBD2 matches at 8 bases. After removal of 2 bases from V and 5 bases from J, the junction contained 9 bases not matched to a gene. The CDR3 totals 16 residues. Germline lookup yields CDR1 WNHNN and CDR2 SYGVQD (reference sequence). CDR3 DNA sequence: TGCGCCAGCAGTGAGGGGGTCGGGACTAGAGGAGATACGCAGTATTTT. Protein sequence: CASSEGVGTRGDTQYF.

V and J are TRBV9 and TRBJ1-6; possible D gene TRBD1, 6 bases. With 0 bases removed from V and 8 bases from J, the gap between germline ends came to 12 bases. Germline loops: CDR1 SGDLS, CDR2 YYNGEE. This CDR3 has 15 amino acids. CDR3 sequence: CASSVAGVRDSPLHF. The CDR3 region has the DNA TGTGCCAGCAGCGTAGCAGGGGTCAGGGATTCACCCCTCCACTTT.

The count of this clone is one. The CDR3 coding sequence is TGTGCCAGCTCACGCCGAAACTCGGGGGACGAGCAGTACTTC. Amino acid sequence: CASSRRNSGDEQYF. The rearrangement joins TRBV18 to TRBJ2-7, with TRBD2 as a possible D gene (6 bases). Per germline, CDR1 KGHSH and CDR2 LQKENI. The CDR3 runs 14 residues. Trimming removed 4 bases from V and 5 bases from J, with 15 bases in between.

Of note for this clone: This same CDR3 is encoded by further DNA sequences in the sample. The rearrangement uses TRBV6-5 and TRBJ1-2, with 7 nucleotides matching TRBD1. V lost 5 bases, J lost 4 bases, and 4 bases stayed unmatched. From germline, CDR1 is MNHEY and CDR2 SVGAGI. The CDR3 spans 13 residues. The CDR3 region has the DNA TGTGCCAGCAGTCGGACAGGCCCCTATGGCTACACCTTC. Its protein product is CASSRTGPYGYTF.

The J gene is TRBJ1-1, the V gene TRBV13; D is perhaps TRBD1 (5 bases). Germline V gene sequence: CDR1 PRHDT, CDR2 FYEKMQ (reference sequence). Trimming left V 4 bases short and J 4 bases short, with 7 bases between. The CDR3 has 12 residues. CDR3 sequence (DNA): TGTGCCAGCAGCTCGCAGGGCACTGAAGCTTTCTTT. Residues: CASSSQGTEAFF. The full variable domain, with the rest looked up from reference TRBV13 and TRBJ1-1, is AAGVIQSPRHLIKEKRETATLKCYPIPRHDTVYWYQQGPGQDPQFLISFYEKMQSDKGSIPDRFSAQQFSDYHSELNMSSLELGDSALYFCASSSQGTEAFFGQGTRLTVV.

This clone was counted a few times. The chain combines TRBV6-5 with TRBJ1-2, with 7 bases lining up with TRBD1. The trim removed 5 bases at V and 8 bases at J, leaving 5 bases unmatched. Germline lookup yields CDR1 MNHEY and CDR2 SVGAGI. This CDR3 spans 12 amino acids. CDR3 in amino acids: CASSNTGEGYTF. CDR3 DNA: TGTGCCAGCAGTAACACAGGGGAGGGCTACACCTTC.

This clone was counted a single time. This chain joins TRBV4-3 and TRBJ2-1; 11 bases agree with TRBD1. CDR3 length: 15 amino acids. Germline V lookup: CDR1 LGHNA, CDR2 YSLEER. The V gene end was trimmed by 2 bases and the J gene end by 8 bases; junction bases not matched to a gene: 5. The CDR3 DNA reads TGCGCCAGCAGCCAAACGGGACAGGGGGGTTATGAGCAGTTCTTC. Protein: CASSQTGQGGYEQFF.

CDR3 loop: CASGRTEDARGGYTF. As DNA, the CDR3 is TGTGCCAGCGGAAGGACAGAGGACGCCCGGGGGGGCTACACCTTC. This chain links TRBV13 with TRBJ1-2; perhaps TRBD1 as D (6 bases). V lost 8 bases, J lost 8 bases, and 24 bases lay in between. CDR1 is PRHDT, CDR2 FYEKMQ, per germline (reference sequence). This CDR3 is built from 15 residues.